The T cell receptor beta chain described here comes from a study of blood T cell repertoires in COVID-19. Study details: COVID-19 samples from acute and convalescent phases originated in the United States, Italy and Spain. T cells, B-cell-depleted T cells, or PBMCs provided the cDNA or gDNA that served as material.

How the authors handled the data: Nucleated cell counts were estimated from reference gene primer amplification. Produced via immunoSEQ multiplex PCR; TCRdb's table is partial and in-frame only. V and J calls and clone size are those listed in that table; D and trimming were worked out from the DNA. Of approximately 220,000 clones in the sample, about nine tenths are singletons; the top ten hold almost 4.5%. The CDR3 totals 14 residues. Germline values: CDR1 MNHEY, CDR2 SVGAGI. The V and J ends lost 10 bases and 6 bases respectively, with 19 bases between them. The receptor was derived from a man in his fifties or sixties with acute or convalescent COVID-19. This chain links TRBV6-5 with TRBJ1-5; no clear D. The sequencing sample was made of peripheral blood. The CDR3, as DNA: TGTGCCAACGCACCGGGATCGTCCAGTCAGCCCCAGCATTTT. Translating it yields CANAPGSSSQPQHF.